These 13 T cell receptor beta chains were sequenced from one sample in a study of cytomegalovirus exposure and HLA in healthy donors. The PCR employed 60 Vbeta primers together with 13 Jbeta primers. Profiling relied on immunoSEQ multiplex PCR, and the TCRdb table lists in-frame clones only, not all of them. The table shows 200,000 to 250,000 clones, with just under 85% occurring only once. Sequenced: PBMCs. These receptors were collected from a woman in her thirties or forties in good health and CMV-seronegative.

The chain recombines TRBV29-1 with TRBJ1-6; 7 bases agree with TRBD1. J lost 6 bases, V lost 8 bases, and 7 bases had no gene match. Looked up from germline, CDR1 is SQVTM and CDR2 is ANQGSEA. This CDR3 contains 13 residues. The CDR3 loop reads CSTRDSLNSPLHF. DNA of the CDR3: TGCAGCACTCGGGACAGTCTTAATTCACCCCTCCACTTT.

This clone was observed once. The chain has TRBV5-4 and TRBJ2-7; 9 bases match TRBD1. V was pared by 4 bases and J by 3 bases, with 5 bases of the junction left unmatched. The CDR3 runs to 14 residues. The germline V gene encodes CDR1 SGHNT and CDR2 YYREEE (reference sequence). The CDR3 region is CASSARDRDYEQYF. DNA of the CDR3: TGTGCCAGCAGCGCCCGGGACAGGGACTACGAGCAGTACTTC.

This sequence joins TRBV28 and TRBJ2-7; no firm D call. Trimming shortened V by 8 bases and J by 7 bases, and 15 bases separated the two germline ends. The CDR3 contains 12 residues. Germline V gene sequence: CDR1 MDHEN, CDR2 SYDVKM. Here the CDR3 DNA reads TGTGCCAGCCTTGGGCAACGAGATGAGCAGTACTTC. This translates into CASLGQRDEQYF.

This rearrangement joins TRBV6-1 to TRBJ1-2; 7 bases are a match to TRBD1. CDR1 is MNHNS, CDR2 SASEGT, per germline. The V segment lost 5 bases and the J segment 6 bases; nucleotides outside the gene matches: 9. This CDR3 has 14 amino acids. CDR3 protein: CASSPRQGIHGYTF. CDR3 coding DNA: TGTGCCAGCAGTCCCCGACAGGGAATACATGGCTACACCTTC.

The rearrangement links TRBV11-2 to TRBJ2-5, with 7 bases aligning to TRBD1. Looked up from germline, CDR1 is SGHAT and CDR2 is FQNNGV. V trimming: 4 bases; J trimming: 4 bases; junction bases outside the gene matches: 6. The CDR3 is made up of 14 amino acids. This CDR3 reads CASSSTGIGETQYF. The DNA for the CDR3 is TGTGCCAGCAGCTCGACAGGGATAGGAGAGACCCAGTACTTC.

The CDR3 nucleotides are TGTGCCAGCAGCTTAAGACACCCGAAAAGTAACTATAATTCACCCCTCCACTTT. This encodes CASSLRHPKSNYNSPLHF. The V gene is TRBV11-2, the J gene TRBJ1-6, with D uncertain. Trimming stripped 2 bases from V and 3 bases from J, with 17 bases between. Germline-derived CDR1 and CDR2 are SGHAT and FQNNGV. The CDR3 sequence is 18 residues long.

This sequence joins TRBV7-2 and TRBJ1-2; the D gene is possibly TRBD1 (5 bases). CDR1 is SGHTA, CDR2 FQGNSA, per germline. The CDR3 consists of 12 residues. Between the trimmed V and J ends, which lost 5 bases and 5 bases, there was a span of 9 bases. The DNA for the CDR3 is TGTGCCAGCAGCGTGACAGTGTATGGCTACACCTTC. Its translation is CASSVTVYGYTF.

The rearrangement uses TRBV28 and TRBJ2-5; a weak D match, TRBD2 (6 bases). TRBJ2-7 explains the end of the DNA better; the J call may be wrong. The CDR3 sequence is 12 residues long. The germline V gene encodes CDR1 MDHEN and CDR2 SYDVKM. The CDR3 bases are TGTGCCAGCAGTCCTTTGACTAGCGAGCAGTACTTC. Amino acid sequence: CASSPLTSEQYF.

V is TRBV4-3 and J is TRBJ1-1; no firm D call. The germline V gene has CDR1 LGHNA and CDR2 YSLEER. V lost 0 bases and J lost 1, with 12 bases in between. The CDR3 runs to 16 residues. The CDR3 loop reads CASSQDPQHPNTEAFF. CDR3 DNA sequence: TGCGCCAGCAGCCAAGATCCACAGCACCCGAACACTGAAGCTTTCTTT.

This sequence joins TRBV15 and TRBJ1-1, with D perhaps matching TRBD1 (6 bases). This CDR3 contains 15 residues. Per the germline V gene, CDR1 is LNHNV and CDR2 is YYDKDF (reference sequence). V lost 7 bases to trimming and J lost 2 bases, with 17 bases between them. CDR3 in amino acids: CATKEDSLINTEAFF. The CDR3 DNA sequence: TGTGCCACCAAAGAGGACAGCCTCATAAACACTGAAGCTTTCTTT.

This clone showed up just once. The genes are TRBV7-2 and TRBJ1-5; D not certain. V was pared by 1 base and J by 7 bases, with 11 bases between. This CDR3 is built from 14 residues. CDR1 is SGHTA and CDR2 is FQGNSA in the germline V gene. CDR3 amino acids: CASSLVLEFQPQHF. In nucleotides, the CDR3 is TGTGCCAGCAGCTTAGTTCTGGAGTTCCAGCCCCAGCATTTT.

The V and J genes are TRBV27 and TRBJ2-5; 8 bases map to TRBD2. V lost 6 bases to trimming and J lost 5 bases; unmatched junction nucleotides: 11. CDR1 MNHEY and CDR2 SMNVEV come from the germline V gene (reference sequence). CDR3 length: 15 amino acids. CDR3 nucleotide sequence: TGTGCCAGCAGGAACCTCGGGGGGGCCGGGGAGACCCAGTACTTC. Protein: CASRNLGGAGETQYF.

The V and J genes are TRBV6-1 and TRBJ2-7; 7 positions match TRBD2. Losses at the gene ends were 8 bases for V and 2 bases for J; bases not matched to a gene: 3. CDR3 size: 12 residues. CDR1 MNHNS and CDR2 SASEGT come from the germline V gene. CDR3: CASRGGAYEQYF. CDR3 in DNA: TGTGCCAGCCGGGGAGGGGCCTACGAGCAGTACTTC.